Presented here are 10 T cell receptor beta chains from one specimen sequenced in a study of monozygotic twins with inflammatory bowel disease. Reprocessing the 5' RACE reads, TCRdb reports a single entry for every CDR3 protein and omits DNA. Its table records 440,000 or so distinct CDR3 sequences. Sequences were obtained from blood. The receptors were sampled from a human donor with ulcerative colitis or Crohn's disease, or a healthy co-twin of an affected twin (not recorded which).

The chain combines TRBV28 with TRBJ2-1; TCRdb proposes TRBD2, but this gene call is untestable without DNA. This CDR3 has 13 amino acids. In germline, CDR1 is MDHEN, CDR2 SYDVKM. The CDR3 is CASSVRGGYEQFF.

The V call is TRBV7-2, the J call TRBJ1-5; absent DNA, TCRdb's TRBD1 call cannot be checked. The CDR3 consists of 15 residues. The V gene's germline CDR1 is SGHTA and CDR2 FQGNSA. The chain's CDR3 is CASSSMDSSNQPQHF.

This sequence joins TRBV20-1 and TRBJ1-1; TCRdb calls TRBD1, which cannot be checked without DNA. Germline V gene sequence: CDR1 DFQATT, CDR2 SNEGSKA (reference sequence). The CDR3 is 15 amino acids. The CDR3 sequence is CSARAAQGLNTEAFF.

The CDR3 sequence is CASSLSETLLHEQFF. The chain couples TRBV27 to TRBJ2-1. The CDR3 covers 15 residues. The germline gives CDR1 MNHEY, CDR2 SMNVEV (reference sequence).

This chain joins TRBV27 and TRBJ2-2; TCRdb returns TRBD2, unconfirmable since there is no DNA. CDR1 MNHEY and CDR2 SMNVEV come from the germline V gene (reference sequence). The CDR3 loop spans 18 amino acids. The CDR3 is CASSLRTSGRPNTGELFF.

The chain couples TRBV3-1 to TRBJ2-7; TCRdb's assignment of TRBD1 cannot be checked, as there is no DNA. The germline V gene has CDR1 LGHDT and CDR2 YNNKEL (reference sequence). This CDR3 region has 16 residues. CDR3 sequence: CASSHGWGGSSYEQYF.

The V and J genes are TRBV5-4 and TRBJ2-1; TCRdb picks TRBD2, but there is no DNA to check that call. The germline gives CDR1 SGHNT, CDR2 YYREEE (reference sequence). The length of the CDR3 is 16 residues. The CDR3 protein is CASSSRTGLEGDEQFF.

This chain's CDR3 is CASSLPGPPVSQYF. The chain combines TRBV11-2 with TRBJ2-5; the TCRdb D gene call, TRBD1, has no DNA to confirm it. This CDR3 region has 14 residues. Germline CDR1 SGHAT, CDR2 FQNNGV.

The chain recombines TRBV5-1 with TRBJ2-1; checking the TCRdb D call of TRBD1 is not possible without DNA. The CDR3 consists of 16 residues. Germline lookup yields CDR1 SGHRS and CDR2 YFSETQ. CDR3 sequence reads: CASRLAGTNAYNEQFF.

This chain connects TRBV20-1 to TRBJ2-3; TCRdb's assignment of TRBD1 cannot be checked, as there is no DNA. Germline CDR1 and CDR2: DFQATT and SNEGSKA (reference sequence). The CDR3 sequence is 11 residues long. CDR3 sequence: CSASTALPQYF.